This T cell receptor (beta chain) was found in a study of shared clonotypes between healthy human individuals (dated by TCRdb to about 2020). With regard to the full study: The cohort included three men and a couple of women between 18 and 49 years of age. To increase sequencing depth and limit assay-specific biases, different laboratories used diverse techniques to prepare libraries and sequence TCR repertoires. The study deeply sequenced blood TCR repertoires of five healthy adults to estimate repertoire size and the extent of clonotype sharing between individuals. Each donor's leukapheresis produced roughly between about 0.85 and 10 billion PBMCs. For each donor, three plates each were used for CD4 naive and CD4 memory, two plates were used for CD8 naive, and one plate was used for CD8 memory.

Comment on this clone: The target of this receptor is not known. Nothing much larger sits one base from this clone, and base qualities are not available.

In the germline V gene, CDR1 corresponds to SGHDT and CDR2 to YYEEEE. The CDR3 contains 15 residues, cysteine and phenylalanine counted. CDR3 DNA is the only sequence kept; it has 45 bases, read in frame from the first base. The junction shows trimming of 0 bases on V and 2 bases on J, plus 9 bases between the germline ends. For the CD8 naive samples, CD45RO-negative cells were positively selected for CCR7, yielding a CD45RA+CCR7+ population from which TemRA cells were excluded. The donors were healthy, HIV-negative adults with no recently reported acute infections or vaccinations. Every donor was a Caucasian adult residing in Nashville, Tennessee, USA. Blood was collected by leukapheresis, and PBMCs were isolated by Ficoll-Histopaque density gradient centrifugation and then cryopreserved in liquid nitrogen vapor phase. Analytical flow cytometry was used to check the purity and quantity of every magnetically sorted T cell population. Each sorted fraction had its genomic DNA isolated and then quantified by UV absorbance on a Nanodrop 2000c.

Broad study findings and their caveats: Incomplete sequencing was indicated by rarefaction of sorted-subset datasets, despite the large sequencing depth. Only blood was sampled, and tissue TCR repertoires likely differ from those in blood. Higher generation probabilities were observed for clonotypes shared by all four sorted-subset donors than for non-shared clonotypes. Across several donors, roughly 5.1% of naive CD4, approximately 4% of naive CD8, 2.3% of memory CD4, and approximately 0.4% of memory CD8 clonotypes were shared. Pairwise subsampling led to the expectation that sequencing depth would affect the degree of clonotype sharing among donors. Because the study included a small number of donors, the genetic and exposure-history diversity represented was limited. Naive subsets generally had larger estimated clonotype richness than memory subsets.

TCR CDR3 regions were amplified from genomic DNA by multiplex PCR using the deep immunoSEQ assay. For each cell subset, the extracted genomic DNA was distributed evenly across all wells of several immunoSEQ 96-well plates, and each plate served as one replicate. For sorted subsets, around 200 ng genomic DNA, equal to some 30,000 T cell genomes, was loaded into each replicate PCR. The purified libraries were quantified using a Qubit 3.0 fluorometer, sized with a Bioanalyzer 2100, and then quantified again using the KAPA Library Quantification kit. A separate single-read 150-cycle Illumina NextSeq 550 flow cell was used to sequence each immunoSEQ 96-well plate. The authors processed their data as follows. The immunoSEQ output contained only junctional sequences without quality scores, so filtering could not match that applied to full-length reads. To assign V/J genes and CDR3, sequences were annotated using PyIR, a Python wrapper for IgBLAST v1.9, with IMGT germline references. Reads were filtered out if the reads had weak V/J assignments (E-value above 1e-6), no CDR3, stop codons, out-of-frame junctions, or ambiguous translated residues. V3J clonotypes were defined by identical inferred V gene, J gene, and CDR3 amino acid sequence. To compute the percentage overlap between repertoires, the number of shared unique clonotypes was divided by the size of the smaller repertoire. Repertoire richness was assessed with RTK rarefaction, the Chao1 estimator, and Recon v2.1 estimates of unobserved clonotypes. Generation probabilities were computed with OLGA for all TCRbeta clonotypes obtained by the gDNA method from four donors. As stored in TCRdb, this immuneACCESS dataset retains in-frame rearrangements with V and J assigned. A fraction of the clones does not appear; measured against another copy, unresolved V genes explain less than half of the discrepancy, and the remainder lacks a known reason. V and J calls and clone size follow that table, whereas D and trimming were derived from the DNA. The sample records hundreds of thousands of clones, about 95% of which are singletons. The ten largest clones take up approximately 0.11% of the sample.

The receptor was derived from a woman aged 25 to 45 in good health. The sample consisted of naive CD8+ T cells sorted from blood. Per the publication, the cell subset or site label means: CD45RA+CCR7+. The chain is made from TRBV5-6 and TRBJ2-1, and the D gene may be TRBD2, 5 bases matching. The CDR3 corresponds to CASSLGTGTYNEQFF. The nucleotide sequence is TGTGCCAGCAGCTTGGGGACCGGGACCTACAATGAGCAGTTCTTC.